The present T cell receptor (beta chain) was sequenced within a study of blood T cell repertoires in COVID-19. About the research overall: Sample material is recorded as cDNA or gDNA derived from T cells, B-cell-depleted T cells, or PBMCs.

The assay was immunoSEQ multiplex PCR, and TCRdb's table has in-frame clones only and misses some. The table has 140,000 or so clones, about 83% seen once. Deletions cut 9 bases from V and 6 bases from J, with 18 bases between. Germline CDR1 and CDR2: MDHEN and SYDVKM. The CDR3 sequence is 13 residues long. This clone was observed a single time. The TCR originated in a young man with COVID-19, enrolled during active disease. The specimen sequenced was peripheral blood. The rearrangement joins TRBV28 to TRBJ2-7; possibly TRBD1 for D (6 bases). CDR3 loop: CASFDAARGEQYF. The CDR3 bases are TGTGCCAGTTTCGACGCAGCCAGGGGCGAGCAGTACTTC.